The TCR beta chain described here comes from a study of brain T cells in children with intractable seizures. General observations from the study: HCMV serostatus was not known, and viral specificity came from CDR3 similarity only. Clones missing pre-surgery may reflect undersampling of that blood sample.

The CDR3 is 13 residues long. Germline values: CDR1 SGHNT, CDR2 YYREEE (reference sequence). The V end was cut by 4 bases, the J end by 8 bases, with 12 bases between. The sequenced cases were selected for having the highest brain T cell transcript signatures. Before surgery, patients took at least one anti-epileptic drug. As concerns this clone: No antigen is known for it.

This table comes from immunoSEQ multiplex PCR, and its TCRdb copy is limited to in-frame clones, with some not included. The sample yields around 80,000 clones, around nine tenths seen once. Sequencing was performed on peripheral blood, taken at surgery. V is TRBV5-4 and J is TRBJ1-4; the D is unclear. The sequence derives from a girl aged 2-10 years with Rasmussen encephalitis and intractable seizures. This chain's CDR3 is CASSLGLSEKLFF. CDR3 nucleotides: TGTGCCAGCAGCCTCGGACTGTCCGAAAAACTGTTTTTT.